This T cell receptor (beta chain) derives from a study of beta chain features in type 1 diabetes. Whole-study context: Patients did not differ from healthy donors in age, gender or cell yield.

CDR3 size: 18 residues. The germline V gene has CDR1 SGHVS and CDR2 FNYEAQ. Germline trimming cut 2 bases from V and 3 bases from J; bases unmatched to any gene: 10. A word on this clone: Its specificity is unknown.

Study-wide findings and caveats: PCR might favor shorter templates, equally in patients and controls. The VDJ junctions of type 1 diabetes patients carried fewer insertions and more deletions.

One heparinised blood draw averaging about 120 mL was given by each donor. Sequencing targeted expressed TCRB transcripts, as all isolated RNA had been reverse transcribed. The data were produced by immunoSEQ multiplex PCR, yet TCRdb's version contains in-frame clones alone and is incomplete. This sample has 680,000 or so clones, with roughly 15% found just once. The receptor was derived from a man between 18 and 29 years old in good health. Sequences were obtained from naive CD4+ T cells from blood. This chain uses TRBV7-6 with TRBJ2-4, with TRBD1 matching 10 bases. CDR3 nucleotides: TGTGCCAGCAGCTTACAGACCCGGACAGGGGGAGGCAAAAACATTCAGTACTTC. It specifies CASSLQTRTGGGKNIQYF.